Following are 22 T cell receptor beta chains from one sample sequenced in a study of shared clonotypes between healthy human individuals. Profiled with immunoSEQ multiplex PCR; TCRdb holds only in-frame clones, not every one. Among about 1.1 million clones listed, around 78% were seen once. Material: memory CD4+ T cells from PBMCs. Described subset: CD45RA-negative fraction. These receptors all come from a young man in good health. Some clones in this sample may be carry-over from other donors' samples.

The rearrangement links TRBV6-4 to TRBJ2-5; 10 nucleotides align to TRBD2. V lost 6 bases and J lost 3; bases outside the gene matches: 13. Germline values: CDR1 MRHNA, CDR2 SNTAGT. This CDR3 is built from 17 residues. The CDR3 DNA follows: TGTGCCAGCAGATACGACCCAGCGGGAGGGGGAAAAGAGACCCAGTACTTC. Its translation: CASRYDPAGGGKETQYF.

To note about this clone: A read error may explain this, as a much larger clone is one base away. The chain employs TRBV5-1 and TRBJ1-2; tentative D call: TRBD1 (5 bases). Germline V gene sequence: CDR1 SGHRS, CDR2 YFSETQ. Trimming removed 0 bases from V and 3 bases from J, with 12 bases in between. The CDR3 is 15 residues long. The CDR3 DNA reads as TGCGCCAGCAGCTTGGCCGACAGTTACCACTATGGCTACACCTTC. Protein product: CASSLADSYHYGYTF.

The CDR3 DNA is TGTGCCAGCTCACCGTTAACTAATCGTCAGCCCCAGCATTTT. Residues: CASSPLTNRQPQHF. This chain joins TRBV18 and TRBJ1-5; D unresolved. V lost 3 bases and J lost 6, with 12 bases in between. This CDR3 contains 14 residues. In germline, CDR1 is KGHSH, CDR2 LQKENI. Full variable domain (rest looked up from reference TRBV18 and TRBJ1-5): NAGVMQNPRHLVRRRGQEARLRCSPMKGHSHVYWYRQLPEEGLKFMVYLQKENIIDESGMPKERFSAEFPKEGPSILRIQQVVRGDSAAYFCASSPLTNRQPQHFGDGTRLSIL.

The gene calls are TRBV10-3 and TRBJ2-7; perhaps TRBD1 as D (6 bases). The CDR3 contains 13 residues. Trimming shortened V by 5 bases and J by 2 bases, and 10 bases separated the two germline ends. From germline, CDR1 is ENHRY and CDR2 SYGVKD. CDR3 coding DNA: TGTGCCATCAGTCCGGGACAACCCTACGAGCAGTACTTC. Residues: CAISPGQPYEQYF.

This rearrangement joins TRBV19 to TRBJ2-3, with unresolved D. Per the germline V gene, CDR1 is LNHDA and CDR2 is SQIVND (reference sequence). CDR3 length equals 14 residues. V was clipped by 7 bases and J by 0 bases, with 11 bases between them. CDR3 protein: CASKGITSTDTQYF. The CDR3 nucleotides read TGTGCCAGTAAGGGAATCACTAGCACAGATACGCAGTATTTT.

Remarks on this clone: This may be a read error: a much more frequent sequence differs by one nucleotide. The same CDR3 also results from other DNA sequences found in this sample. The genes are TRBV20-1 and TRBJ1-1; no firm D call. Per the germline V gene, CDR1 is DFQATT and CDR2 is SNEGSKA (reference sequence). This CDR3 is built from 11 residues. V was shortened by 3 bases and J by 1 base, with 3 bases between the two germline ends. The CDR3 is CSASTNTEAFF. In DNA, the CDR3 is TGCAGTGCTAGTACGAACACTGAAGCTTTCTTT.

The chain carries TRBV4-3 and TRBJ1-6; TRBD1 matches 8 bases. Germline CDR1 LGHNA, CDR2 YSLEER. V trimming: 4 bases; J trimming: 11 bases; junction bases outside the gene matches: 7. This CDR3 is 14 amino acids long. The CDR3 coding sequence is TGCGCCAGCAGCCTCGACAGGGGCGAGGCACCCCTCCACTTT. Its protein product is CASSLDRGEAPLHF.

The chain couples TRBV4-1 to TRBJ2-5, with a possible D match to TRBD2 (5 bases). Germline CDR1 reads MGHRA; CDR2 reads YSYEKL. The CDR3 runs to 16 residues. Trimming removed 1 base at V and 3 bases at J, with 15 bases between. The CDR3 DNA follows: TGCGCCAGCAGCCAAGTGGCAAGGACTCACGAAGAGACCCAGTACTTC. Protein product: CASSQVARTHEETQYF.

The CDR3 here is CASSKDREQFF. CDR3 in DNA: TGCGCCAGCAGCAAGGACCGGGAGCAGTTCTTC. This rearrangement joins TRBV5-1 to TRBJ2-1; D is unresolved. Between the trimmed V and J ends, which lost 4 bases and 10 bases, there was a span of 9 bases. Germline values: CDR1 SGHRS, CDR2 YFSETQ. CDR3 length: 11 residues.

The chain uses TRBV30 and TRBJ1-1; D is possibly TRBD1 (5 bases). The CDR3 totals 15 residues. Looked up from germline, CDR1 is GTSNPN and CDR2 is SVGIG (reference sequence). V lost 0 bases to trimming and J lost 2 bases, with 13 bases between them. The DNA of the CDR3 is TGTGCCTGGAGTGTCCCCGGGACCGTTAACACTGAAGCTTTCTTT. As protein: CAWSVPGTVNTEAFF.

The rearrangement joins TRBV19 to TRBJ2-7; no firm D call. Germline V gene data show CDR1 as LNHDA and CDR2 as SQIVND (reference sequence). The germline V and J ends were trimmed by 3 bases and 0 bases, with 9 bases remaining between them. The CDR3 extends over 14 amino acids. The CDR3 DNA reads TGTGCCAGTAGTATTCTCCGGCGCTCCTACGAGCAGTACTTC. This codes for CASSILRRSYEQYF.

For the CDR3, the DNA is TGTGCCAGCACTTCGGAGGGTTTTGATAATTCACCCCTCCACTTT. It is translated as CASTSEGFDNSPLHF. V is TRBV6-1 and J is TRBJ1-6; no firm D call. Germline V CDR1 and CDR2: MNHNS, SASEGT. Trimming took off 7 bases at V and 5 bases at J, with 15 bases between the two ends. The CDR3 consists of 15 residues.

The chain combines TRBV7-8 with TRBJ1-4; TRBD1 is a possible D gene (6 bases). This CDR3 is 16 amino acids long. The V end lost 0 bases, the J end lost 7 bases, and 15 bases lay between the germline ends. In germline, CDR1 is SGHVS, CDR2 FQNEAQ. The CDR3 loop is CASSLASGRGSEKLFF. The CDR3 DNA reads TGTGCCAGCAGCTTAGCGAGTGGGAGGGGGAGTGAAAAACTGTTTTTT. The full variable domain, completed using reference TRBV7-8 and TRBJ1-4, is GAGVSQSPRYKVAKRGQDVALRCDPISGHVSLFWYQQALGQGPEFLTYFQNEAQLDKSGLPSDRFFAERPEGSVSTLKIQRTQQEDSAVYLCASSLASGRGSEKLFFGSGTQLSVL.

The chain recombines TRBV6-5 with TRBJ2-7; D call uncertain. The CDR3 contains 13 residues. Germline lookup yields CDR1 MNHEY and CDR2 SVGAGI. The germline V and J ends were trimmed by 6 bases and 3 bases, with 12 bases remaining between them. CDR3 protein: CASRVGRGYEQYF. CDR3 sequence (DNA): TGTGCCAGCAGAGTAGGGCGAGGCTACGAGCAGTACTTC.

This chain connects TRBV2 to TRBJ2-5, with 10 bases aligning to TRBD2. The CDR3 totals 16 residues. Germline V gene lookup returns CDR1 SNHLY and CDR2 FYNNEI. V dropped 5 bases and J dropped 11; count of bases not matched to a gene: 17. CDR3 in DNA: TGTGCCAGCAGTCCCCTCAGCGGGAGGGGGACTGGGGAGCAGTACTTC. This encodes CASSPLSGRGTGEQYF.

The chain combines TRBV18 with TRBJ1-5; D perhaps matches TRBD1 (6 bases). The germline gives CDR1 KGHSH, CDR2 LQKENI. The ends were cut back, 6 bases at V and 1 base at J, with 13 bases in the middle. There are 15 residues in the CDR3. This chain's CDR3 is CASSLTGRSNQPQHF. The CDR3 DNA is TGTGCCAGCTCCCTAACAGGGAGGAGCAATCAGCCCCAGCATTTT.

The chain uses TRBV9 and TRBJ1-3, with D perhaps TRBD1 (6 bases). The CDR3 extends over 16 amino acids. V dropped 1 base and J dropped 0 bases, with 11 bases sitting between them. Germline V gene lookup returns CDR1 SGDLS and CDR2 YYNGEE. The DNA for the CDR3 is TGTGCCAGCAGCGTAAAGACAGGCTACTCTGGAAACACCATATATTTT. Translating gives CASSVKTGYSGNTIYF.

V usage is TRBV20-1 and J usage is TRBJ1-2; the D is unclear. The V and J ends lost 2 bases and 8 bases respectively, with 9 bases between them. The CDR3 sequence is 11 residues long. CDR1 DFQATT and CDR2 SNEGSKA come from the germline V gene (reference sequence). CDR3 sequence reads: CSARPLRGYTF. Written as DNA, the CDR3 is TGCAGTGCTAGACCGTTGAGGGGCTACACCTTC.

The rearrangement uses TRBV5-1 and TRBJ2-3, with no clear D. Per germline, CDR1 SGHRS and CDR2 YFSETQ. V was cut by 2 bases and J by 0 bases, with 13 bases left in between. The CDR3 spans 16 residues. DNA for the CDR3: TGCGCCAGCAGCTTAACGGGCCACGTGAGCACAGATACGCAGTATTTT. Its translation is CASSLTGHVSTDTQYF.

The chain uses TRBV28 and TRBJ1-2, with D tentatively TRBD1 (6 bases). This CDR3 contains 13 residues. Germline loops: CDR1 MDHEN, CDR2 SYDVKM. V was trimmed by 3 bases and J by 2 bases, leaving 7 bases between them. CDR3 nucleotides: TGTGCCAGCAGTTTTGGACAGAACTATGGCTACACCTTC. This sequence encodes CASSFGQNYGYTF.

The V call is TRBV29-1, the J call TRBJ2-5, with D perhaps TRBD1 (5 bases). CDR1 is SQVTM and CDR2 is ANQGSEA in the germline V gene. CDR3 length: 12 amino acids. V was clipped by 4 bases and J by 4 bases, with 10 bases between them. CDR3 protein: CSVGTGTETQYF. CDR3 sequence (DNA): TGCAGCGTTGGCACAGGTACAGAGACCCAGTACTTC.

The V call is TRBV7-8, the J call TRBJ2-1; 10 bases fit TRBD2. V was pared by 5 bases and J by 0 bases, with 7 bases of the junction left unmatched. The germline gives CDR1 SGHVS, CDR2 FQNEAQ. CDR3 length equals 17 residues. This CDR3 is CASSVGLARSSYNEQFF. CDR3 nucleotide sequence: TGTGCCAGCAGCGTGGGACTAGCGAGGAGCTCCTACAATGAGCAGTTCTTC.